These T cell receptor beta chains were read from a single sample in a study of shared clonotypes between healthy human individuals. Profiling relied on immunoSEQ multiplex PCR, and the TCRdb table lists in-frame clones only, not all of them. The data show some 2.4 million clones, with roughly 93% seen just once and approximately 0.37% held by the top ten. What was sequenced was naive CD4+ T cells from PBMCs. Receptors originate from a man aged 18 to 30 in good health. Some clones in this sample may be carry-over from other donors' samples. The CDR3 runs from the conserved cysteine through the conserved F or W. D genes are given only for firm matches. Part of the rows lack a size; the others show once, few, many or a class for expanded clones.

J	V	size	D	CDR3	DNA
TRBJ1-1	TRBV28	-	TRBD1	CASSTGTGVTEAFF	TGTGCCAGCAGTACCGGGACAGGGGTCACTGAAGCTTTCTTT
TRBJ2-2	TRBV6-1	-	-	CASRSYTGELFF	TGTGCCAGCAGGAGTTACACCGGGGAGCTGTTTTTT
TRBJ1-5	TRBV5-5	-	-	CASSLNPTSNQPQHF	TGTGCCAGCAGCTTGAATCCGACTAGCAATCAGCCCCAGCATTTT
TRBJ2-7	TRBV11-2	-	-	CASRNYPLYEQYF	TGTGCCAGTAGAAATTACCCCCTCTACGAGCAGTACTTC
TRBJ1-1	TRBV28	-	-	CASRTGTKNTEAFF	TGTGCCAGCAGGACCGGGACAAAGAACACTGAAGCTTTCTTT
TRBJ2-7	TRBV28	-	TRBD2	CASRKAGSSYEQYF	TGTGCCAGCAGGAAAGCGGGAAGCTCCTACGAGCAGTACTTC
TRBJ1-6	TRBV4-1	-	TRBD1	CASSRRLWDRVSSPLHF	TGCGCCAGCAGCCGCAGACTATGGGACAGGGTAAGTTCACCCCTCCACTTT
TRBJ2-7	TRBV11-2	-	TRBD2	CASSFRTSGRFYEQYF	TGTGCCAGCAGCTTTCGGACTAGCGGGAGGTTCTACGAGCAGTACTTC
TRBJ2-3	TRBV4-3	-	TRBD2	CASSQRELTRDSGRTDTQYF	TGCGCCAGCAGCCAGAGGGAGTTGACACGGGATAGCGGGAGGACAGATACGCAGTATTTT
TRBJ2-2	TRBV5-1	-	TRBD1	CASSLVGTGVTGELFF	TGCGCCAGCAGCTTGGTAGGGACAGGGGTAACCGGGGAGCTGTTTTTT
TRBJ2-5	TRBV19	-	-	CASSPQDTPLPQETQYF	TGTGCCAGTAGTCCCCAGGACACTCCCTTGCCTCAAGAGACCCAGTACTTC
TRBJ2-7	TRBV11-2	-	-	CASSLGGGAAYEQYF	TGTGCCAGCAGCCTAGGGGGAGGGGCAGCCTACGAGCAGTACTTC
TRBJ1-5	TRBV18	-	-	CASSQGEEQPQHF	TGTGCCAGCTCACAGGGGGAGGAACAGCCCCAGCATTTT
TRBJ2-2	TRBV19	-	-	CASSIPGRFTGELFF	TGTGCCAGTAGTATCCCGGGACGCTTCACCGGGGAGCTGTTTTTT
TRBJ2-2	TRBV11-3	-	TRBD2	CASSPGLAELPANTGELFF	TGTGCCAGCAGCCCCGGACTAGCGGAGCTACCCGCGAACACCGGGGAGCTGTTTTTT
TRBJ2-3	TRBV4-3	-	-	CASSLRPQGQFPLTGGDTQYF	TGCGCCAGCAGCCTCCGGCCCCAGGGGCAATTTCCACTCACGGGGGGAGATACGCAGTATTTT
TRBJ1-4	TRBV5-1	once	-	CASSGGQGEKLFF	TGCGCCAGCAGCGGGGGGCAGGGTGAAAAACTGTTTTTT
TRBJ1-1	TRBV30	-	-	CAWSRGRMNTEAFF	TGTGCCTGGAGTCGCGGACGGATGAACACTGAAGCTTTCTTT
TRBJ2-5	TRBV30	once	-	CAWEAGGARETQYF	TGTGCCTGGGAGGCAGGGGGGGCAAGAGAGACCCAGTACTTC
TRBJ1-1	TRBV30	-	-	CAWNQGFDTEAFF	TGTGCCTGGAATCAGGGGTTCGACACTGAAGCTTTCTTT
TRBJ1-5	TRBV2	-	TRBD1	CASTEDRGHQPQHF	TGTGCCAGCACCGAGGACAGGGGGCATCAGCCCCAGCATTTT
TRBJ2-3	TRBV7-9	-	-	CASSPRGYTVEDTQYF	TGTGCCAGCAGCCCCCGAGGCTATACGGTAGAAGATACGCAGTATTTT
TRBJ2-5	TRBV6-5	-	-	CASSRTIQETQYF	TGTGCCAGCAGTAGGACTATTCAAGAGACCCAGTACTTC
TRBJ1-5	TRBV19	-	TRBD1	CASSIGQGRVNQPQHF	TGTGCCAGTAGTATTGGACAGGGGCGGGTGAATCAGCCCCAGCATTTT
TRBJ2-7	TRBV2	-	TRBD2	CASSVRLAGKADEQYF	TGTGCCAGCAGTGTTAGACTAGCGGGAAAGGCGGACGAGCAGTACTTC
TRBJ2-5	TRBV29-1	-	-	CSVAAGVEETQYF	TGCAGCGTTGCGGCAGGGGTTGAAGAGACCCAGTACTTC
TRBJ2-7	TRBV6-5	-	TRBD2	CASSYSGASGVLEQYF	TGTGCCAGCAGTTACTCGGGGGCTAGCGGGGTCTTAGAGCAGTACTTC
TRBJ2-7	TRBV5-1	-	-	CASSLGGTDHYEQYF	TGCGCCAGCAGCTTAGGAGGGACGGACCACTACGAGCAGTACTTC